The entry below gives a single T cell receptor (beta chain) sequence along with its context. CDR1 and CDR2 from the germline V gene are MNHEY and SMNVEV (reference sequence). The CDR3 is 15 amino acids. The ends lost 6 bases at V and 10 bases at J; junction bases unmatched: 11. Assay used: immunoSEQ multiplex PCR; TCRdb lists only in-frame clones, some missing. The sample lists around 160,000 clones, roughly 89% occurring once. This entry comes from a study of blood T cell repertoires in COVID-19. Sequencing was carried out using PBMCs or T cells enriched from blood (not recorded which). The receptor was isolated from a woman aged 50 to 60 who had been exposed to COVID-19. The V call is TRBV27, the J call TRBJ1-6; TRBD1 matches 8 bases. This chain's CDR3 is CASRPTTGASSPLHF. CDR3 sequence (DNA): TGTGCCAGCAGACCGACGACAGGGGCTTCCTCACCCCTCCACTTT.